These 5 T cell receptor beta chains were sequenced from one sample in a study of T-cell reconstitution after alpha-beta-depleted transplantation in children. A library of TCRbeta sequences, prepared with unique molecular identifiers, was generated. Using its own MiXCR run on the PCR reads, TCRdb lists one record per CDR3 protein. The data hold about 580,000 distinct CDR3 sequences, with 20% to 25% observed a single time. The specimen was PBMCs, mostly from graft donor cells, collected 360 days after TCRalphabeta/CD19-depleted stem cell transplant. Receptor source: a boy under two years old who had a stem cell transplant for acute myeloid leukemia, so the T cells may come from the graft donor.

This clonotype was observed many times. The rearrangement links TRBV6-5 to TRBJ1-1; TRBD1 matches 8 bases. Losses at the gene ends were 5 bases for V and 9 bases for J; bases not matched to a gene: 11. The CDR3 sequence is 14 residues long. Germline CDR1 MNHEY, CDR2 SVGAGI. CDR3 protein: CASSTRTGGTKAFF. The DNA of the CDR3 is TGTGCCAGCAGTACCCGAACAGGGGGAACAAAAGCTTTCTTT.

This clonotype was counted many times. The V call is TRBV24-1, the J call TRBJ2-5; 8 bases are shared with TRBD1. Germline lookup yields CDR1 KGHDR and CDR2 SFDVKD. The CDR3 is 18 amino acids. J was trimmed by 3 bases and V by 5 bases; bases with no gene match: 16. The CDR3 DNA follows: TGTGCCACCAGTGGCTATTTGACAGGGGAAGAAGGAGAAGAGACCCAGTACTTC. Protein: CATSGYLTGEEGEETQYF.

Many counts were recorded for this clonotype. This chain connects TRBV29-1 to TRBJ2-3; either TRBD1 or TRBD2 may fit D (6 bases each). The V gene lost 2 bases and the J gene lost 6 bases, with 9 bases spanning the gap. In germline, CDR1 is SQVTM, CDR2 ANQGSEA. The CDR3 covers 12 residues. CDR3 in DNA: TGCAGCGTTGAAAGGGGGGCGGATACGCAGTATTTT. Protein product: CSVERGADTQYF.

This clonotype was recorded at least ten times. This chain links TRBV29-1 with TRBJ1-1; no reliable D call. The CDR3 totals 10 residues. The germline V gene has CDR1 SQVTM and CDR2 ANQGSEA. V was cut by 2 bases and J by 6 bases, with 4 bases left in between. CDR3: CSVEYAEAFF. In nucleotides, the CDR3 is TGCAGCGTTGAATATGCTGAAGCTTTCTTT.

This clonotype has a handful of counts. CDR3 in amino acids: CASSYFGHHPNTEAFF. CDR3 coding DNA: TGTGCCAGCAGTTACTTCGGACATCACCCTAACACTGAAGCTTTCTTT. This chain links TRBV6-5 with TRBJ1-1; TRBD1 might be the D (5 bases). The CDR3 is made up of 16 amino acids. Looked up from germline, CDR1 is MNHEY and CDR2 is SVGAGI. Trimming pared 1 base from V and 2 bases from J, leaving 14 bases between.